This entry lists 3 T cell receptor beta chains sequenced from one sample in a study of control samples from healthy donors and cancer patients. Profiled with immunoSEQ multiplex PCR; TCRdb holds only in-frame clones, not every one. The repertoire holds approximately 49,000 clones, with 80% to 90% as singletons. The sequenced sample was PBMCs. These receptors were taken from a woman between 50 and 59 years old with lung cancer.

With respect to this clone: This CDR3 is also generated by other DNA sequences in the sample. CDR3 in amino acids: CASSQDPPGPGANVLTF. Written as DNA, the CDR3 is TGCGCCAGCAGCCAAGATCCCCCAGGTCCTGGGGCCAACGTCCTGACTTTC. The V call is TRBV4-1, the J call TRBJ2-6; D gene unclear. The V gene lost 0 bases and the J gene lost 2 bases, with 11 bases spanning the gap. Per germline, CDR1 MGHRA and CDR2 YSYEKL. This CDR3 region has 17 residues.

Here the CDR3 DNA reads TGTGCCAGCAGCCAATGGGACAGGGGGCGATACGAGCAGTACTTC. Protein sequence: CASSQWDRGRYEQYF. The chain carries TRBV14 and TRBJ2-7, with 12 bases fitting TRBD1. J lost 4 bases, V lost 2 bases, and 3 bases had no gene match. The germline gives CDR1 SGHDN, CDR2 FVKESK. The CDR3 is made up of 15 amino acids.

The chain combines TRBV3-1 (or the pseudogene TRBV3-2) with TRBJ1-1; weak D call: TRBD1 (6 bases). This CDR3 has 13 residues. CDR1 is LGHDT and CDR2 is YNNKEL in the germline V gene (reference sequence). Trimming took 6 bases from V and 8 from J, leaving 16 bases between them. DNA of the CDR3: TGTGCCAGCAGGACAGGCCCCCGCGCCGAAGCTTTCTTT. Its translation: CASRTGPRAEAFF.